One sample yielded the 8 T cell receptor beta chains listed below, sequenced in a study of OX40 agonist ivuxolimab in advanced cancers. Clones were read by immunoSEQ multiplex PCR, and TCRdb kept only the in-frame ones, dropping some. The sample consists of about 69,000 clones, around 90% of them appearing once. The material was CD4+ or CD8+ T cells sorted from blood, obtained in a trial of the OX40 agonist ivuxolimab. These receptors originate from an adult with an advanced solid tumor such as melanoma, head and neck, liver or kidney cancer.

This chain uses TRBV21-1 with TRBJ2-6; the table assigns TRBD1, which was not confirmed against the DNA. TRBV21-1 constitutes a pseudogene. The CDR3 loop spans 21 amino acids. DNA of the CDR3: TGTGCCAGCAGCACCTTTCGGGGCAGGGGACAGGCCTTGTCTGGGGCCAACGTCCTGACTTTC. Amino acid sequence: CASSTFRGRGQALSGANVLTF.

The J gene is TRBJ2-3, the V gene TRBV6-5; D gene ambiguous. CDR3 length equals 13 residues. V was pared by 5 bases and J by 3 bases, with 9 bases between. Germline-derived CDR1 and CDR2 are MNHEY and SVGAGI. The CDR3 region is CASSATLTDTQYF. In nucleotides, the CDR3 is TGTGCCAGCAGTGCGACTTTAACAGATACGCAGTATTTT.

In nucleotides, the CDR3 is TGTGCCAGCAGCTTAGCTGGCCAATTTACCTCCTACGAGCAGTACTTC. Its protein product is CASSLAGQFTSYEQYF. The V call is TRBV7-9, the J call TRBJ2-7; no definite D call. Germline CDR1 SEHNR, CDR2 FQNEAQ (reference sequence). V gave up 0 bases and J gave up 0 bases, with 12 bases separating them. The CDR3 consists of 16 residues.

The chain is built from TRBV27 and TRBJ1-3, with D unresolved. V was clipped by 2 bases and J by 0 bases, with 8 bases between them. The CDR3 spans 15 residues. Per the germline V gene, CDR1 is MNHEY and CDR2 is SMNVEV (reference sequence). The CDR3, as DNA: TGTGCCAGCAGTTTAACTTCAGCCTCTGGAAACACCATATATTTT. Its translation is CASSLTSASGNTIYF.

V is TRBV19 and J is TRBJ2-1, with 7 bases matching TRBD2. The CDR3 covers 14 residues. The V segment lost 3 bases and the J segment 10 bases; nucleotides outside the gene matches: 9. CDR1 is LNHDA and CDR2 is SQIVND in the germline V gene (reference sequence). CDR3 sequence reads: CASSMVGGPGEQFF. CDR3 nucleotide sequence: TGTGCCAGTAGTATGGTGGGAGGGCCGGGAGAGCAGTTCTTC.

Remarks on this clone: The sample carries other DNA sequences with the same CDR3. This chain uses TRBV7-2 with TRBJ2-3; maybe TRBD2 (6 bases). Germline V gene lookup returns CDR1 SGHTA and CDR2 FQGNSA. The CDR3 is 13 amino acids. V gave up 3 bases and J gave up 3 bases, with 7 bases separating them. The DNA for the CDR3 is TGTGCCAGCAGCTTGGGGGGAACAGATACGCAGTATTTT. It codes for CASSLGGTDTQYF.

The rearrangement uses TRBV30 and TRBJ1-6, with 7 nucleotides matching TRBD1. Germline V gene data show CDR1 as GTSNPN and CDR2 as SVGIG (reference sequence). The CDR3 is made up of 14 amino acids. V was clipped by 0 bases and J by 9 bases; unmatched bases: 5. The DNA of the CDR3 is TGTGCCTGGAGTGTGAAGGGGGCATCTTCACCCCTCCACTTT. It encodes CAWSVKGASSPLHF.

This chain joins TRBV27 and TRBJ2-2, with D perhaps matching TRBD1 (5 bases). CDR3 length: 14 residues. Trimming took 3 bases from V and 3 from J, leaving 8 bases between them. Germline V lookup: CDR1 MNHEY, CDR2 SMNVEV (reference sequence). CDR3 nucleotides: TGTGCCAGCAGTTTGCAGGGCGACACCGGGGAGCTGTTTTTT. Translation gives CASSLQGDTGELFF.